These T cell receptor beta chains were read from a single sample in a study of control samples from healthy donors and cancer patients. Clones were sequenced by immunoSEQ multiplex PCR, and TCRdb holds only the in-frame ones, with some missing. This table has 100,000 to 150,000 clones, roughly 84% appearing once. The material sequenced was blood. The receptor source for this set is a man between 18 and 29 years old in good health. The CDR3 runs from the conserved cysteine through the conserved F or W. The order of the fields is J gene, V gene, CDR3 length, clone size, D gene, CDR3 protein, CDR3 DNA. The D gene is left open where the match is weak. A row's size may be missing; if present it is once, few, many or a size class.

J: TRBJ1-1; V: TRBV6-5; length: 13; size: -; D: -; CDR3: CASKLIGTEEAFF; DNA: TGTGCCAGCAAACTTATCGGCACTGAAGAAGCTTTCTTT
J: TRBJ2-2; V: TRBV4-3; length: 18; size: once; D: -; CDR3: CASSRLGLSAEDTGELFF; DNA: TGCGCCAGCAGCCGATTGGGTCTGAGTGCGGAAGACACCGGGGAGCTGTTTTTT
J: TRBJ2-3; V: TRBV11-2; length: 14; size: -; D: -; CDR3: CASRSTGQPDTQYF; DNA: TGTGCCAGCAGATCCACAGGGCAGCCAGATACGCAGTATTTT
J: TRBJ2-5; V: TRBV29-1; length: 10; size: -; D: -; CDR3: CSVSRETQYF; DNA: TGCAGCGTTTCTAGGGAGACCCAGTACTTC
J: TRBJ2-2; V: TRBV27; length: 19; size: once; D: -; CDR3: CASSLFQVRGYANTGELFF; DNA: TGTGCCAGCAGTTTATTCCAGGTACGGGGCTACGCGAACACCGGGGAGCTGTTTTTT
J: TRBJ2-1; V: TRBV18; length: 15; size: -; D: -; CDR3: CASSKSGGAYNEQFF; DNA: TGTGCCAGCTCAAAATCCGGCGGAGCCTACAATGAGCAGTTCTTC
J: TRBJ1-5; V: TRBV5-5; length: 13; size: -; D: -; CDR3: CASSLDRYQPQHF; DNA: TGTGCCAGCAGCTTGGACAGGTATCAGCCCCAGCATTTT
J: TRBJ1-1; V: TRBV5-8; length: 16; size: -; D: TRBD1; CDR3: CASTLKTGGSITEAFF; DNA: TGTGCCAGCACCTTGAAGACAGGGGGGTCAATCACTGAAGCTTTCTTT
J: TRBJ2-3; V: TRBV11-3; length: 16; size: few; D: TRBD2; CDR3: CASSFGPSGDTDTQYF; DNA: TGTGCCAGCAGCTTCGGCCCTAGCGGGGACACAGATACGCAGTATTTT
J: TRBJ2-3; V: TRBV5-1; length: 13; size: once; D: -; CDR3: CASSLAGTDTQYF; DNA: TGCGCCAGCAGCTTGGCCGGGACAGATACGCAGTATTTT
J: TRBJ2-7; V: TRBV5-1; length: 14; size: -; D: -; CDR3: CASSLAGARYEQYF; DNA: TGCGCCAGCAGCTTGGCGGGAGCCCGCTACGAGCAGTACTTC
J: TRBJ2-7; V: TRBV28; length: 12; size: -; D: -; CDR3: CASNTGNYEQYF; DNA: TGTGCCAGCAACACGGGGAACTACGAGCAGTACTTC
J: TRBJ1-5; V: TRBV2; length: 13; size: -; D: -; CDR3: CASAVISNQPQHF; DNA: TGTGCCAGTGCCGTCATTAGCAATCAGCCCCAGCATTTT
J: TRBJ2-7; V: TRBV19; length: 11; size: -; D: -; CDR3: CASSRGYEQYF; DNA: TGTGCCAGTAGTAGGGGCTACGAGCAGTACTTC
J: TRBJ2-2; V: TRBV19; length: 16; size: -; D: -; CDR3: CASSIPLGANTGELFF; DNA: TGTGCCAGTAGTATCCCCCTGGGGGCTAACACCGGGGAGCTGTTTTTT
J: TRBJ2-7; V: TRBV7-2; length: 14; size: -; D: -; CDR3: CASSSLTGRGEQYF; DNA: TGTGCCAGCAGCTCCCTGACAGGAAGGGGCGAGCAGTACTTC
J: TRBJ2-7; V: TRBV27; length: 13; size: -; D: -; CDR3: CASSFGLLYEQYF; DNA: TGTGCCAGCAGTTTTGGACTCCTCTACGAGCAGTACTTC
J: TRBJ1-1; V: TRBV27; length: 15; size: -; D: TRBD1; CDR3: CASSLSQGAITEAFF; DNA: TGTGCCAGCAGTTTATCCCAGGGGGCGATCACTGAAGCTTTCTTT
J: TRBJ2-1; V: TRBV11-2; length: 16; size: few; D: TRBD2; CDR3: CASSLGGLAGGLEQFF; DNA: TGTGCCAGCAGCTTAGGGGGACTAGCGGGAGGACTTGAGCAGTTCTTC
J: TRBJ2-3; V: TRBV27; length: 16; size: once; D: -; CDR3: CASSSLLQSATDTQYF; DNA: TGTGCCAGCAGTTCCCTTTTACAATCCGCTACAGATACGCAGTATTTT
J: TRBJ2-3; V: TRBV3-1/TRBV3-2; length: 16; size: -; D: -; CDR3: CASSQATRGRLDTQYF; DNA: TGTGCCAGCAGCCAAGCGACTAGGGGACGGCTCGATACGCAGTATTTT
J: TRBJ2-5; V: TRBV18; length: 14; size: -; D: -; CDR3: CASSPLAPQETQYF; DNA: TGTGCCAGCTCACCCCTAGCGCCTCAAGAGACCCAGTACTTC
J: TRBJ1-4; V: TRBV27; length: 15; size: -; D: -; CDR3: CASSAAGTDDEKLFF; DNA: TGTGCCAGCAGTGCCGCGGGGACGGACGATGAAAAACTGTTTTTT
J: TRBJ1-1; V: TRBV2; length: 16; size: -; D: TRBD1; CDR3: CASSAHRGRMNTEAFF; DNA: TGTGCCAGCAGTGCCCACAGGGGGCGCATGAACACTGAAGCTTTCTTT
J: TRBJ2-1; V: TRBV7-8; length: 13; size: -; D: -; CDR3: CASSLDRNNEQFF; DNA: TGTGCCAGCAGCTTAGACAGGAACAATGAGCAGTTCTTC
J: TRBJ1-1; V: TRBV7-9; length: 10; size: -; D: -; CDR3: CASSLLRAFF; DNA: TGTGCCAGCAGCTTATTGAGAGCTTTCTTT
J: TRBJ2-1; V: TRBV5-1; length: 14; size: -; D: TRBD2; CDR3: CASSFGGRAWEQFF; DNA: TGCGCCAGCAGCTTTGGCGGGAGGGCCTGGGAGCAGTTCTTC
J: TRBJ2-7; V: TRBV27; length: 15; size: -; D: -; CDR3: CASSSLGQIYYEQYF; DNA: TGTGCCAGCAGTTCTCTCGGACAGATCTACTACGAGCAGTACTTC
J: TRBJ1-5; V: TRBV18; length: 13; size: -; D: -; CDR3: CASSGDINQPQHF; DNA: TGTGCCAGCTCCGGGGATATCAATCAGCCCCAGCATTTT
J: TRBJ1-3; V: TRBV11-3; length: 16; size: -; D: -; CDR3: CASSLEQKNSGNTIYF; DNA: TGTGCCAGCAGCTTAGAGCAGAAAAACTCTGGAAACACCATATATTTT
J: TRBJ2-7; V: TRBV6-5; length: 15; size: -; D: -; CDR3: CASSWASDTRYEQYF; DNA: TGTGCCAGCAGTTGGGCTTCGGACACCCGCTACGAGCAGTACTTC
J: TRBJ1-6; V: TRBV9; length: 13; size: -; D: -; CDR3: CASAGTENSPLHF; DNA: TGTGCCAGCGCCGGGACCGAAAATTCACCCCTCCACTTT
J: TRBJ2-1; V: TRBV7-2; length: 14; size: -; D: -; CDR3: CASSPSLDRNEQFF; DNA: TGTGCCAGCAGCCCCTCCTTGGATAGGAATGAGCAGTTCTTC
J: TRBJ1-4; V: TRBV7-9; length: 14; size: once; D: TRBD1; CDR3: CASSAPGGGEKLFF; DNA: TGTGCCAGCAGCGCCCCAGGGGGCGGTGAAAAACTGTTTTTT
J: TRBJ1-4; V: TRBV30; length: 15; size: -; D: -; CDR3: CAWSVLQGLGEKLFF; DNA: TGTGCCTGGAGTGTACTTCAGGGGCTGGGAGAAAAACTGTTTTTT
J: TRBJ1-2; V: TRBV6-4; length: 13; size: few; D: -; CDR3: CASSDGDLSGYTF; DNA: TGTGCCAGCAGTGACGGGGACCTTTCTGGCTACACCTTC
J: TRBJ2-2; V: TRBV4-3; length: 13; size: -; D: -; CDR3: CASSRGGYGELFF; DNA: TGCGCCAGCAGCCGGGGCGGCTACGGGGAGCTGTTTTTT
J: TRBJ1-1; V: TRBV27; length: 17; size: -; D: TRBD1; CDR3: CASSSDRAPHQNTEAFF; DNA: TGTGCCAGCAGTTCGGACAGGGCGCCTCATCAGAACACTGAAGCTTTCTTT
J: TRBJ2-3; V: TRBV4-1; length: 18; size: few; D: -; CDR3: CASSQVGRGSWSPDTQYF; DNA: TGCGCCAGCAGCCAAGTCGGTCGGGGTAGCTGGAGCCCCGATACGCAGTATTTT
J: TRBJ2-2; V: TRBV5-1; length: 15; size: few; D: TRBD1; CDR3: CASQSRTGGTGELFF; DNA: TGCGCCAGTCAATCCAGGACAGGTGGTACCGGGGAGCTGTTTTTT
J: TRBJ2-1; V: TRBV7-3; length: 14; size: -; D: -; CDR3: CASSLDRGDNEQFF; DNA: TGTGCCAGCAGCTTAGACAGAGGGGACAATGAGCAGTTCTTC
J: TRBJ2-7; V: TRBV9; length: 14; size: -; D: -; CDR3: CASSPNELAYEQYF; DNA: TGTGCCAGCAGCCCCAATGAATTAGCGTACGAGCAGTACTTC
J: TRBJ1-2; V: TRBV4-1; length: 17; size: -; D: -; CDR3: CASSQDDGTPRGYGYTF; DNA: TGCGCCAGCAGCCAAGATGACGGCACTCCTCGTGGTTATGGCTACACCTTC
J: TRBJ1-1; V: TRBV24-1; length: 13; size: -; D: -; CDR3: CATRGEGIGEAFF; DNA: TGTGCCACCAGGGGTGAGGGTATTGGTGAAGCTTTCTTT
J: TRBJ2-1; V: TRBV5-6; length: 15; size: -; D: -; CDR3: CASSLRSLASYEQFF; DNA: TGTGCCAGCAGCTTGAGATCCCTGGCGTCCTATGAGCAGTTCTTC